The 25 T cell receptor beta chains presented below share a single source sample, sequenced in a study of T cells in Graves' hyperthyroidism and ophthalmopathy. Authors of the study amplified TCR beta CDR3 regions from RNA transcripts. The study used the HTBI primer set for a first-round RT-PCR of the TCR CDR3. In TCRdb, the multiplex PCR reads were re-called with MiXCR into one record per CDR3 protein. The data show under 650,000 distinct CDR3 sequences, roughly 15% seen once. Material: blood. The receptors stem from a woman in her twenties or thirties with Graves' hyperthyroidism.

Comments on this clonotype: Because it lacks the conserved phenylalanine or tryptophan at the end, this CDR3 is likely a read error. This chain links TRBV6-4 with TRBJ2-1; maybe TRBD2 (6 bases). The CDR3 totals 16 residues. Germline CDR1 reads MRHNA; CDR2 reads SNTAGT. Trimming cost V 6 bases and J 1 base, with 16 bases left between them. CDR3 residues: CASSGRLVGSYNEQFL. The CDR3 DNA reads TGTGCCAGCAGCGGGAGACTAGTGGGGTCCTACAATGAGCAGTTCCTC.

This clonotype occurred many times. This chain links TRBV6-2 or TRBV6-3 with TRBJ2-1; maybe TRBD2 (6 bases). CDR1 and CDR2 from the germline V gene are MNHEY and SVGEGT. This CDR3 region has 14 residues. V lost 2 bases, J lost 7 bases, and 12 bases lay in between. CDR3 loop: CASSYRRVRNEQFF. In DNA, the CDR3 is TGTGCCAGCAGTTACAGGAGGGTGAGGAATGAGCAGTTCTTC.

This clonotype has a count of ten or more. V gene TRBV10-3 combines with J gene TRBJ1-1; 9 nucleotides agree with TRBD1. The CDR3 loop spans 13 amino acids. V dropped 5 bases and J dropped 7; count of bases not matched to a gene: 5. In germline, CDR1 is ENHRY, CDR2 SYGVKD. This CDR3 is CAISKGQGIEAFF. The CDR3 DNA reads TGTGCCATCAGTAAGGGACAGGGAATTGAAGCTTTCTTT.

The V gene is TRBV11-3, the J gene TRBJ2-1; D gene uncertain. The CDR3 has 12 residues. Germline assignment: CDR1 SGHNT and CDR2 YENEEA. Trimming took off 7 bases at V and 7 bases at J, with 11 bases between the two ends. CDR3 protein: CASMGMRNEQFF. The DNA of the CDR3 is TGTGCCAGCATGGGAATGAGAAATGAGCAGTTCTTC.

Only one count was recorded for this clonotype. Being one base from a much bigger clone, this may be a read error. V is TRBV5-1 and J is TRBJ2-1; 11 bases are shared with TRBD2. This CDR3 spans 15 amino acids. After removal of 4 bases from V and 5 bases from J, the junction contained 5 bases not matched to a gene. In germline, CDR1 is SGHRS, CDR2 YFSETQ. CDR3 region: CASSKLAGADNEQFF. The CDR3 DNA follows: TGCGCCAGCAGCAAACTAGCGGGAGCCGACAATGAGCAGTTCTTC.

The CDR3 loop is CASSLSPGEPNYGYTF. As DNA, the CDR3 is TGTGCCAGCAGTTTATCTCCAGGGGAACCCAACTATGGCTACACCTTC. The rearrangement joins TRBV27 to TRBJ1-2; a weak D match, TRBD1 (6 bases). This CDR3 region has 16 residues. V lost 0 bases to trimming and J lost 2 bases, with 13 bases between them. Germline lookup yields CDR1 MNHEY and CDR2 SMNVEV (reference sequence).

This clonotype was seen many times. The CDR3 DNA sequence: TGTGCCAGCGGGTCAGGGTTCCTAACCCACGAGCAGTACTTC. Amino acids: CASGSGFLTHEQYF. This chain links TRBV12-3 or TRBV12-4 with TRBJ2-7; D possibly corresponds to TRBD1 (5 bases). CDR3 length: 14 residues. The V gene lost 8 bases and the J gene lost 5 bases, with 19 bases spanning the gap.

This clonotype was counted at least ten times. The chain carries TRBV7-8 and TRBJ1-4; unclear D gene. Trimming shortened V by 1 base and J by 3 bases, and 12 bases separated the two germline ends. The CDR3 contains 16 residues. In germline, CDR1 is SGHVS, CDR2 FQNEAQ. CDR3 nucleotide sequence: TGTGCCAGCAGCTTAGACTTTGGGGTCTCTAATGAAAAACTGTTTTTT. It yields the protein CASSLDFGVSNEKLFF.

This clonotype came up many times. V and J are TRBV7-2 and TRBJ2-1, with 14 bases fitting TRBD2. Germline CDR1 SGHTA, CDR2 FQGNSA. The CDR3 consists of 17 residues. The junction had 9 bases not matched to a gene; V was cut back by 5 bases and J by 6 bases. The CDR3 region is CASSLPGLAGVSNEQFF. Here the CDR3 DNA reads TGTGCCAGCAGCCTACCGGGACTAGCGGGAGTTTCCAATGAGCAGTTCTTC.

This clonotype has at least ten counts. The rearrangement links TRBV15 to TRBJ2-1, with 9 bases matching TRBD2. Losses at the gene ends were 1 base for V and 6 bases for J; bases not matched to a gene: 1. There are 14 residues in the CDR3. CDR1 LNHNV and CDR2 YYDKDF come from the germline V gene (reference sequence). The CDR3 nucleotides are TGTGCCACCAGCAGAGGGACTAGCGTCAATGAGCAGTTCTTC. Translating gives CATSRGTSVNEQFF.

The sample holds many counts of this clonotype. J is TRBJ2-7 and V is TRBV30, with a weak D call TRBD2 (6 bases). The CDR3 loop spans 13 amino acids. The germline V and J ends were trimmed by 7 bases and 5 bases, with 18 bases remaining between them. The germline V gene has CDR1 GTSNPN and CDR2 SVGIG (reference sequence). CDR3: CASAPGVSHEQYF. DNA of the CDR3: TGTGCCTCCGCCCCGGGGGTTAGCCACGAGCAGTACTTC.

V is TRBV29-1 and J is TRBJ2-5; D gene ambiguous. The germline V gene encodes CDR1 SQVTM and CDR2 ANQGSEA. This CDR3 has 13 amino acids. Trimming stripped 3 bases from V and 0 bases from J, with 8 bases between. CDR3 bases: TGCAGCGTTGAGCTACGGTACCAAGAGACCCAGTACTTC. This codes for CSVELRYQETQYF.

To note about this clonotype: A single base separates this from a much larger clone, so it may be a read error. This chain links TRBV28 with TRBJ1-1; D not resolved. CDR1 is MDHEN and CDR2 is SYDVKM in the germline V gene. The V gene lost 6 bases and the J gene lost 3 bases, with 11 bases spanning the gap. The CDR3 sequence is 13 residues long. CDR3: CASRVGWDTEAFF. The CDR3 DNA sequence: TGTGCCAGCAGGGTAGGCTGGGACACTGAAGCTTTCTTT.

This clonotype was counted many times. This sequence joins TRBV12-3 or TRBV12-4 and TRBJ2-1; tentative D call: TRBD2 (6 bases). Trimming took 2 bases from V and 9 from J, leaving 11 bases between them. The length of the CDR3 is 13 residues. The CDR3 loop reads CASSLLASGEQFF. In DNA form, the CDR3 reads TGTGCCAGCAGTTTACTAGCGTCCGGTGAGCAGTTCTTC.

The chain joins TRBV20-1 to TRBJ2-7, with D maybe TRBD2 (6 bases). V gave up 6 bases and J gave up 4 bases, with 16 bases separating them. Looked up from germline, CDR1 is DFQATT and CDR2 is SNEGSKA (reference sequence). This CDR3 spans 13 amino acids. This CDR3 reads CSAGRGSHYEQYF. CDR3 nucleotide sequence: TGCAGTGCCGGGAGAGGGAGCCATTACGAGCAGTACTTC.

This clonotype was detected only once. V is TRBV2 and J is TRBJ1-5; TRBD1 agrees at 7 bases. The J segment lost 6 bases and the V segment lost 6 bases, leaving 8 bases of the junction unmatched. The length of the CDR3 is 14 residues. The germline CDR1 and CDR2 sequences are SNHLY and FYNNEI. The CDR3 protein is CASRPKGAGQPQHF. The CDR3 DNA reads as TGTGCCAGCAGACCCAAGGGGGCGGGTCAGCCCCAGCATTTT.

The V gene is TRBV2, the J gene TRBJ2-1; 7 bases match TRBD1. The CDR3 totals 13 residues. Germline assignment: CDR1 SNHLY and CDR2 FYNNEI. The V and J ends lost 7 bases and 4 bases, in that order; junction bases with no gene match: 4. In DNA form, the CDR3 reads TGTGCCAGCAATAAGGACAGGTACAATGAGCAGTTCTTC. This codes for CASNKDRYNEQFF. Supplemented by reference TRBV2 and TRBJ2-1, the full variable domain reads EPEVTQTPSHQVTQMGQEVILRCVPISNHLYFYWYRQILGQKVEFLVSFYNNEISEKSEIFDDQFSVERPDGSNFTLKIRSTKLEDSAMYFCASNKDRYNEQFFGPGTRLTVL.

Points on this clonotype: Given a much more abundant clone one base away, this may be a read error. The chain has TRBV6-2 or TRBV6-3 and TRBJ1-1; no definite D call. The germline V gene has CDR1 MNHEY and CDR2 SVGEGT. The CDR3 covers 14 residues. V gave up 0 bases and J gave up 9 bases, with 14 bases separating them. CDR3 nucleotide sequence: TGTGCCAGCAGTTACTCGAGTAGGGAAACTCAAGCTTTCTTT. It specifies CASSYSSRETQAFF.

V is TRBV7-2 and J is TRBJ2-1, with D hard to call. The CDR3 is 13 residues long. The ends were cut back, 3 bases at V and 5 bases at J, with 8 bases in the middle. Germline-derived CDR1 and CDR2 are SGHTA and FQGNSA. The CDR3 spells CASSFRLNNEQFF. The CDR3 region has the DNA TGTGCCAGCAGCTTTCGGCTAAACAATGAGCAGTTCTTC.

This rearrangement joins TRBV20-1 to TRBJ2-7; tentatively, D is TRBD1 (6 bases). The CDR3 consists of 15 residues. The germline CDR1 and CDR2 sequences are DFQATT and SNEGSKA (reference sequence). Trimming took off 5 bases at V and 1 base at J, with 18 bases between the two ends. The CDR3 spells CSAPIDQGRSYEQYF. In DNA, the CDR3 is TGCAGTGCTCCCATTGACCAGGGGCGTTCCTACGAGCAGTACTTC.

About this clonotype: A read error is possible here, since a much larger clone lies one base away. The rearrangement links TRBV30 to TRBJ2-7; weak D call: TRBD2 (5 bases). CDR1 and CDR2 from the germline V gene are GTSNPN and SVGIG (reference sequence). The CDR3 has 13 amino acids. V was trimmed by 5 bases and J by 0 bases, leaving 11 bases between them. CDR3 sequence (DNA): TGTGCCTGGGGACCAGCGGTCTCCTACGAGCAGTACTTC. Translation: CAWGPAVSYEQYF.

This clonotype was counted at least ten times. The chain uses TRBV3-1 and TRBJ2-7; a weak D match, TRBD2 (5 bases). Germline values: CDR1 LGHDT, CDR2 YNNKEL (reference sequence). The V end was cut by 0 bases, the J end by 4 bases, with 7 bases between. The CDR3 totals 13 residues. CDR3 bases: TGTGCCAGCAGCCAAGAGGAGGTGTACGAGCAGTACTTC. Translation: CASSQEEVYEQYF.

This clonotype has a count of ten or more. The chain employs TRBV7-2 and TRBJ2-7; D is ambiguous. Trimming removed 1 base at V and 0 bases at J, with 10 bases between. This CDR3 has 15 amino acids. Germline assignment: CDR1 SGHTA and CDR2 FQGNSA. This CDR3 reads CASSLDLLASYEQYF. The DNA of the CDR3 is TGTGCCAGCAGCTTAGACCTATTAGCCTCCTACGAGCAGTACTTC. The variable domain in full, completed from reference TRBV7-2 and TRBJ2-7, reads GAGVSQSPSNKVTEKGKDVELRCDPISGHTALYWYRQSLGQGLEFLIYFQGNSAPDKSGLPSDRFSAERTGGSVSTLTIQRTQQEDSAVYLCASSLDLLASYEQYFGPGTRLTVT.

In its sample, this clonotype was seen many times. V gene TRBV5-5 combines with J gene TRBJ1-1; the D gene is possibly TRBD1 (6 bases). Trimming left V 2 bases short and J 1 base short, with 18 bases between. The V gene's germline CDR1 is SGHKS and CDR2 YYEKEE (reference sequence). This CDR3 has 17 amino acids. CDR3 sequence reads: CASSFILGAGGNTEAFF. The CDR3 nucleotides are TGTGCCAGCAGCTTTATTCTGGGGGCAGGTGGGAACACTGAAGCTTTCTTT.

This clonotype has ten or more counts. The chain has TRBV12-5 and TRBJ2-4; D may be TRBD2 (6 bases). Trimming removed 6 bases at V and 0 bases at J, with 9 bases between. The germline V gene encodes CDR1 LGHNT and CDR2 FRNRAP. This CDR3 comprises 14 residues. The CDR3 is CASGQGLAKNIQYF. The CDR3 coding sequence is TGTGCTAGTGGCCAGGGACTAGCCAAAAACATTCAGTACTTC.